This T cell receptor (beta chain) was found in a study of blood T cell repertoires in COVID-19. Study as a whole: Sites in the United States, Italy and Spain provided acute and convalescent COVID-19 samples. PBMCs, B-cell-depleted T cells, or T cells were the source of the cDNA or gDNA that made up the material.

This CDR3 is built from 15 residues. Germline CDR1 is LGHNA and CDR2 is YSLEER. Trimming stripped 0 bases from V and 0 bases from J, with 7 bases between. Using immunoSEQ multiplex PCR, the repertoire was profiled, and TCRdb retains in-frame clones only, with some absent. The data show about 85,000 clones, 80% to 85% seen once. The TCR comes from a man aged 55 to 70 with acute or convalescent COVID-19. The chain is built from TRBV4-3 and TRBJ2-3, with unresolved D. Sequenced material: peripheral blood. This CDR3 is CASSQDRESTDTQYF. The CDR3 bases are TGCGCCAGCAGCCAAGATCGCGAAAGCACAGATACGCAGTATTTT.